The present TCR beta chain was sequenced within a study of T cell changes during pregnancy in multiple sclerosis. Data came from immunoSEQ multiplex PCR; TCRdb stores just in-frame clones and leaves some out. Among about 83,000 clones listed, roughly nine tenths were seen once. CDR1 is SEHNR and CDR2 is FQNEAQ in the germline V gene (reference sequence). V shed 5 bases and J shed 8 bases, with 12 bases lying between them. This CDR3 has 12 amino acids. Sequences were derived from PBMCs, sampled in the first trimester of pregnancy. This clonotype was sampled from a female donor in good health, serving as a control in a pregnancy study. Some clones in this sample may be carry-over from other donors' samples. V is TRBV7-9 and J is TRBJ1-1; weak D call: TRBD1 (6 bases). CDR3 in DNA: TGTGCCAGCAGCGTCCGACAGGAAGAAGCTTTCTTT. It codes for CASSVRQEEAFF.